These 14 T cell receptor beta chains were sequenced from one sample in a study of glioma-infiltrating T cells after dendritic cell vaccination. Libraries were prepared by immunoSEQ multiplex PCR; TCRdb keeps only in-frame clonotypes and omits some of them. The sample holds fewer than 85,000 clones, 82% seen once. This specimen consisted of blood, obtained before dendritic cell vaccination. The receptors originated from a human donor with glioblastoma.

This chain joins TRBV11-2 and TRBJ2-2; D gene unclear. Germline V CDR1 and CDR2: SGHAT, FQNNGV. Trimming took 3 bases from V and 1 from J, leaving 6 bases between them. This CDR3 contains 14 residues. CDR3 in amino acids: CASSLWQNTGELFF. For the CDR3, the DNA is TGTGCCAGCAGCTTGTGGCAGAACACCGGGGAGCTGTTTTTT.

V gene TRBV6-6 combines with J gene TRBJ2-7; 7 nucleotides align to TRBD1. The CDR3 spans 13 residues. The V gene end was trimmed by 4 bases and the J gene end by 2 bases; junction bases not matched to a gene: 2. Per the germline V gene, CDR1 is MNHNY and CDR2 is SVGAGI (reference sequence). DNA for the CDR3: TGTGCCAGCAGTTCAGGGGGAACCTACGAGCAGTACTTC. Its translation is CASSSGGTYEQYF.

This sequence joins TRBV7-9 and TRBJ1-2; TRBD1 matches 7 bases. This CDR3 contains 15 residues. Trimming cost V 5 bases and J 6 bases; bases outside gene matches: 12. Germline CDR1 is SEHNR and CDR2 is FQNEAQ (reference sequence). CDR3 amino acids: CASSPIDRESNGYTF. Written as DNA, the CDR3 is TGTGCCAGCAGCCCGATCGACAGGGAATCTAATGGCTACACCTTC.

The genes are TRBV5-4 and TRBJ1-1; 10 nucleotides match TRBD1. Losses at the gene ends were 0 bases for V and 0 bases for J; bases not matched to a gene: 5. The CDR3 contains 17 residues. Per the germline V gene, CDR1 is SGHNT and CDR2 is YYREEE (reference sequence). Here the CDR3 DNA reads TGTGCCAGCAGCTTGGGACAGGGGGCTGGAGTGAACACTGAAGCTTTCTTT. Its protein is CASSLGQGAGVNTEAFF.

The chain has TRBV2 and TRBJ2-3; D gene ambiguous. The CDR3 has 13 amino acids. V was clipped by 10 bases and J by 6 bases, with 17 bases between them. CDR1 and CDR2 (germline): SNHLY, FYNNEI. Here the CDR3 DNA reads TGTGCCATAAAGGTGGCGGATTGGGATACGCAGTATTTT. Protein product: CAIKVADWDTQYF.

This clone was observed once. The chain couples TRBV28 to TRBJ1-2; D gene unclear. V was clipped by 5 bases and J by 4 bases, with 29 bases between them. Germline loops: CDR1 MDHEN, CDR2 SYDVKM. The CDR3 has 19 residues. For the CDR3, the DNA is TGTGCCAGCAGTCCCCTACGTCGTGGTTTGGCGGGGAGGCTCTATGGCTACACCTTC. Translating gives CASSPLRRGLAGRLYGYTF.

V and J are TRBV5-4 and TRBJ2-1, with no clear D. There are 14 residues in the CDR3. The V end lost 0 bases, the J end lost 6 bases, and 10 bases lay between the germline ends. The germline V gene encodes CDR1 SGHNT and CDR2 YYREEE (reference sequence). This CDR3 is CASSLVAQSNEQFF. DNA for the CDR3: TGTGCCAGCAGCTTGGTAGCTCAGTCCAATGAGCAGTTCTTC.

The rearrangement uses TRBV15 and TRBJ1-2; the D is unclear. Germline V gene data show CDR1 as LNHNV and CDR2 as YYDKDF (reference sequence). Trimming removed 0 bases from V and 4 bases from J, with 12 bases in between. This CDR3 is 15 amino acids long. Here the CDR3 DNA reads TGTGCCACCAGCAGAGATCGGAGCGCGGGCTATGGCTACACCTTC. It yields the protein CATSRDRSAGYGYTF.

The chain recombines TRBV11-2 with TRBJ2-3; 15 nucleotides agree with TRBD2. The CDR3 contains 18 residues. The germline CDR1 and CDR2 sequences are SGHAT and FQNNGV. J gave up 5 bases and V 4 bases, and 10 bases lay outside the gene matches. CDR3 coding DNA: TGTGCCAGCAGCTCCTCCGGAGGACTAGCGGGAGGGGGAGATACGCAGTATTTT. This translates into CASSSSGGLAGGGDTQYF. The full variable domain, rest sourced from reference TRBV11-2 and TRBJ2-3, is EAGVAQSPRYKIIEKRQSVAFWCNPISGHATLYWYQQILGQGPKLLIQFQNNGVVDDSQLPKDRFSAERLKGVDSTLKIQPAKLEDSAVYLCASSSSGGLAGGGDTQYFGPGTRLTVL.

The chain recombines TRBV18 with TRBJ1-4, with D unresolved. The V gene lost 5 bases and the J gene lost 0 bases, with 13 bases spanning the gap. This CDR3 is built from 16 residues. CDR1 and CDR2 from the germline V gene are KGHSH and LQKENI. The CDR3 sequence is CASSTGDLATNEKLFF. The CDR3 nucleotides read TGTGCCAGCTCAACTGGCGACTTGGCAACTAATGAAAAACTGTTTTTT.

This chain links TRBV28 with TRBJ2-7, with 7 bases identical to TRBD2. This CDR3 is 16 amino acids long. CDR1 is MDHEN, CDR2 SYDVKM, per germline. J was trimmed by 4 bases and V by 8 bases; bases with no gene match: 17. The CDR3 is CASAVGAGVGLYEQYV. The CDR3 nucleotides are TGTGCCAGCGCAGTCGGGGCCGGGGTGGGACTATACGAGCAGTACGTC.

The chain carries TRBV6-1 and TRBJ1-5; 8 positions agree with TRBD1. CDR1 and CDR2 from the germline V gene are MNHNS and SASEGT. The ends lost 3 bases at V and 0 bases at J; junction bases unmatched: 4. CDR3 length equals 16 residues. In DNA, the CDR3 is TGTGCCAGCAGTGAGCCCGACAGGGGTAGCAATCAGCCCCAGCATTTT. Translation: CASSEPDRGSNQPQHF.

The chain uses TRBV12-5 and TRBJ2-3; D is unclear. V lost 3 bases, J lost 2 bases, and 6 bases lay in between. Per the germline V gene, CDR1 is LGHNT and CDR2 is FRNRAP. The length of the CDR3 is 13 residues. In DNA, the CDR3 is TGTGCTAGTGGTTTACAGAACACAGATACGCAGTATTTT. Encoded protein: CASGLQNTDTQYF.

This chain connects TRBV5-1 to TRBJ2-7; TRBD1 is a possible D gene (6 bases). Trimming removed 4 bases at V and 12 bases at J, with 23 bases between. Germline V lookup: CDR1 SGHRS, CDR2 YFSETQ. The CDR3 totals 14 residues. The CDR3 reads CASSPRSERGGMYF. For the CDR3, the DNA is TGCGCCAGCAGCCCCCGGTCGGAAAGAGGGGGTATGTACTTC.